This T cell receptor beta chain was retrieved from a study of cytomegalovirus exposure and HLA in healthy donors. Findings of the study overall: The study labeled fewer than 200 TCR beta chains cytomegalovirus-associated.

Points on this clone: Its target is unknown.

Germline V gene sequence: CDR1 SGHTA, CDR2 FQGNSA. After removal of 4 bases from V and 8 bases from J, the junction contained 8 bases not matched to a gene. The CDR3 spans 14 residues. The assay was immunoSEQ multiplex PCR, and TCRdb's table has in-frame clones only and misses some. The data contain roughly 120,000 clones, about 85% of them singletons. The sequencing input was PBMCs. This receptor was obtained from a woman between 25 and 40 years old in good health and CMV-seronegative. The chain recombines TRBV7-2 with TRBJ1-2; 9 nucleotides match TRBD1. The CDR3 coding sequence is TGTGCCAGCAGCTCGGGCCCCACAGGGGGCGGCTACACCTTC. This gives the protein CASSSGPTGGGYTF.